This is a list of T cell receptor beta chains from one sample in a study of T cell repertoires in cytomegalovirus infection. One entry per CDR3 protein results from TCRdb running MiXCR on the reads. Here the sample spans fewer than 400,000 distinct CDR3 sequences, roughly 20% being singletons. Sample: PBMCs. The receptor source for this set is a human donor in good health (CMV status not recorded). Some clones in this sample may be carry-over from other donors' samples. The conserved cysteine and the conserved F or W are not part of the CDR3 here.

V	J	CDR3
TRBV7-2	TRBJ2-1	ASSHGLAVNEQF
TRBV29-1	TRBJ1-1	SVVRRMNTEAF
TRBV5-4	TRBJ1-1	ASSVRRTEAF
TRBV25-1	TRBJ2-5	ASSASGLETQY
TRBV19	TRBJ1-1	ASRKTGARTTEAF
TRBV29-1	TRBJ2-1	SGTVKFGNEQF
TRBV12-3/TRBV12-4	TRBJ1-1	ASSFPGANTEAF
TRBV12-5	TRBJ2-3	ASLGTVTDTQY
TRBV28	TRBJ1-5	ASRKGISNQPQH
TRBV12-3/TRBV12-4	TRBJ2-7	ASSLGQAGYEQY
TRBV7-2	TRBJ2-1	ASSPRGGEQF
TRBV12-3/TRBV12-4	TRBJ1-2	ASSASGLQRYGYT
TRBV6-1	TRBJ1-4	ASSEGSTNEKLF
TRBV18	TRBJ2-1	ASSPGLAGFNEQF
TRBV28	TRBJ2-5	ASRPPGLAGGDETQY
TRBV20-1	TRBJ2-2	SARSGAGGRTTGELF
TRBV7-8	TRBJ2-7	ASSLEARRSSYEQY
TRBV15	TRBJ2-3	ATSGLAGRDTQY
TRBV12-3/TRBV12-4	TRBJ2-7	ASSWKESSYEQY
TRBV28	TRBJ1-5	ASSPLLEDQPQH
TRBV7-2	TRBJ2-1	ASSLKPAGGGHEQF
TRBV7-2	TRBJ2-3	ASCRGAGALDTQY
TRBV10-3	TRBJ1-2	ASTPQGFGYT
TRBV20-1	TRBJ2-1	SARVGTSGWNEQF
TRBV28	TRBJ2-2	ASSSFGTSGGDATGELF
TRBV6-2/TRBV6-3	TRBJ2-2	ALGASGIYTGELF
TRBV7-6	TRBJ1-6	ASSTVGDYNSPLH
TRBV6-6	TRBJ2-3	ASSYEQSSTDTQY
TRBV5-4	TRBJ2-3	ASSSGDFNTDTQY
TRBV3-1	TRBJ2-1	ASSQGLADYNEQF
TRBV12-3/TRBV12-4	TRBJ1-5	ASSLVGRGLVSNQPQH
TRBV12-3/TRBV12-4	TRBJ2-4	ASSPGLRKNIQY
TRBV4-1	TRBJ1-4	ASSQVGTGYEKLF
TRBV2	TRBJ2-2	ASTLGYTGELF
TRBV7-9	TRBJ2-7	ASSSTRTGVYEQY
TRBV5-4	TRBJ1-2	ASSPELGDYGYT
TRBV14	TRBJ2-3	ASSPSGISMGTQY
TRBV7-9	TRBJ2-7	ASSLMAGPLN
TRBV12-3/TRBV12-4	TRBJ2-4	ASSFDKNIQY
TRBV7-2	TRBJ2-5	ASSPEGRRGQETQY
TRBV28	TRBJ1-5	ASSFLGREIYQPQH
TRBV20-1	TRBJ2-1	SARRGGAAYNEQF
TRBV10-3	TRBJ2-5	AISDPPGQGAQETQY
TRBV7-9	TRBJ1-4	ASSAGDRGEKLF
TRBV29-1	TRBJ2-5	SADRETQY
TRBV24-1	TRBJ2-5	ATSVGSTGTQTQY
TRBV7-2	TRBJ1-2	ASSSDRGVGYT
TRBV4-1	TRBJ1-5	ASRPGQGSNQPQH
TRBV28	TRBJ1-3	ASSLLFPIGTIY
TRBV7-2	TRBJ2-5	ASSRAERETQY
TRBV7-8	TRBJ1-6	ASSFYSSYNSPLH
TRBV7-2	TRBJ2-3	ASRATSGTDTQY
TRBV19	TRBJ2-1	ASSGTPAGSYNEQF
TRBV5-4	TRBJ1-2	ASSGSDYGYT
TRBV7-2	TRBJ1-6	ASSLGGTVNSPLH